These T cell receptor beta chains were read from a single sample in a study of blood T cells in healthy people across ages. One entry per CDR3 protein results from TCRdb running MiXCR on the 5' RACE reads. The repertoire has about 680,000 distinct CDR3 sequences, roughly 49% of them found once; the top ten carry around 32%. The sequenced sample consisted of blood. The source of these receptors is a woman in her fifties or sixties in good health. CDR3s leave out the opening cysteine and the closing phenylalanine or tryptophan. Some rows have no size entry. The others give once, few or many, or a class for an expanded clone.

j_call: TRBJ1-1; clone_size: -; cdr3_length: 10; v_call: TRBV28; cdr3_aa: ASSLRRDEAF
j_call: TRBJ2-3; clone_size: -; cdr3_length: 12; v_call: TRBV12-3/TRBV12-4; cdr3_aa: ASRGLAGTDMQY
j_call: TRBJ1-2; clone_size: many; cdr3_length: 11; v_call: TRBV27; cdr3_aa: ASSFWTGDGYT
j_call: TRBJ2-5; clone_size: -; cdr3_length: 13; v_call: TRBV4-3; cdr3_aa: ASSPQAGGKETQY
j_call: TRBJ2-3; clone_size: -; cdr3_length: 12; v_call: TRBV16; cdr3_aa: ASSQSLGEDTQY
j_call: TRBJ2-1; clone_size: -; cdr3_length: 14; v_call: TRBV15; cdr3_aa: VTSRVDGSSYNEQF
j_call: TRBJ2-7; clone_size: few; cdr3_length: 10; v_call: TRBV29-1; cdr3_aa: SVEDVPYEQY
j_call: TRBJ2-5; clone_size: -; cdr3_length: 13; v_call: TRBV7-9; cdr3_aa: ASSLTGLAGETQY
j_call: TRBJ2-3; clone_size: -; cdr3_length: 12; v_call: TRBV3-1; cdr3_aa: ASSDPGRTDTQY
j_call: TRBJ2-3; clone_size: -; cdr3_length: 12; v_call: TRBV5-1; cdr3_aa: ASRSGSPGDTQY
j_call: TRBJ1-2; clone_size: -; cdr3_length: 12; v_call: TRBV27; cdr3_aa: ASSPSTGSGGYT
j_call: TRBJ1-2; clone_size: many; cdr3_length: 10; v_call: TRBV29-1; cdr3_aa: SVVFGDYGYT
j_call: TRBJ1-5; clone_size: -; cdr3_length: 12; v_call: TRBV7-2; cdr3_aa: ASSLTGTGAPQH
j_call: TRBJ2-1; clone_size: -; cdr3_length: 13; v_call: TRBV7-3; cdr3_aa: ASSFSTVFDNEQF
j_call: TRBJ1-1; clone_size: few; cdr3_length: 13; v_call: TRBV5-1; cdr3_aa: ASSFSGQGNTEAF
j_call: TRBJ1-1; clone_size: -; cdr3_length: 11; v_call: TRBV7-2; cdr3_aa: ASSLITNTEAF
j_call: TRBJ2-2; clone_size: -; cdr3_length: 14; v_call: TRBV20-1; cdr3_aa: SAPLAGGPGTGELF
j_call: TRBJ2-6; clone_size: -; cdr3_length: 14; v_call: TRBV21-1; cdr3_aa: ASSKLVDPGANVLT
j_call: -; clone_size: -; cdr3_length: 12; v_call: TRBV2; cdr3_aa: ASSRTGTLYEQY
j_call: TRBJ2-7; clone_size: -; cdr3_length: 13; v_call: TRBV5-1; cdr3_aa: ASSLGPDFFYEQY
j_call: TRBJ2-1; clone_size: few; cdr3_length: 14; v_call: TRBV27; cdr3_aa: ASSLSLAGAVNEQF
j_call: TRBJ1-5; clone_size: once; cdr3_length: 15; v_call: TRBV19; cdr3_aa: ASSTSTGQFGGQPQH
j_call: TRBJ2-1; clone_size: -; cdr3_length: 13; v_call: TRBV7-9; cdr3_aa: ASSDLAGAMNEQF
j_call: TRBJ1-2; clone_size: -; cdr3_length: 13; v_call: TRBV4-3; cdr3_aa: ASSQGAGIDYGYT
j_call: TRBJ1-6; clone_size: -; cdr3_length: 11; v_call: TRBV7-9; cdr3_aa: ASSLDGESPLH
j_call: TRBJ1-2; clone_size: -; cdr3_length: 12; v_call: TRBV20-1; cdr3_aa: SARVSTVGDGYT
j_call: TRBJ2-1; clone_size: -; cdr3_length: 12; v_call: TRBV11-1; cdr3_aa: ASSLASAYNEQF
j_call: TRBJ1-1; clone_size: -; cdr3_length: 15; v_call: TRBV18; cdr3_aa: ASSPEGTGIGRTEAF
j_call: TRBJ2-4; clone_size: few; cdr3_length: 11; v_call: TRBV7-9; cdr3_aa: ASSSRGQNIQY
j_call: TRBJ2-6; clone_size: few; cdr3_length: 15; v_call: TRBV20-1; cdr3_aa: SAMGQGAREGANVLT
j_call: -; clone_size: -; cdr3_length: 14; v_call: TRBV7-8; cdr3_aa: ASSPRTSGRRETQY
j_call: TRBJ2-3; clone_size: -; cdr3_length: 13; v_call: TRBV15; cdr3_aa: ATSRGTAETDTQY
j_call: TRBJ1-1; clone_size: -; cdr3_length: 13; v_call: TRBV5-1; cdr3_aa: ASSLEGRPNTEAF
j_call: TRBJ2-4; clone_size: -; cdr3_length: 14; v_call: TRBV28; cdr3_aa: ASRSGGLRTKNIQY
j_call: TRBJ1-2; clone_size: once; cdr3_length: 12; v_call: TRBV5-1; cdr3_aa: ASSLTLAGDGYT
j_call: TRBJ2-1; clone_size: -; cdr3_length: 10; v_call: TRBV7-9; cdr3_aa: ASSLEWGEQF
j_call: TRBJ1-2; clone_size: few; cdr3_length: 10; v_call: TRBV5-1; cdr3_aa: ASTLGQGGYT
j_call: TRBJ2-5; clone_size: few; cdr3_length: 12; v_call: TRBV20-1; cdr3_aa: SARTGPAGETQY
j_call: TRBJ2-7; clone_size: -; cdr3_length: 10; v_call: TRBV6-2/TRBV6-3; cdr3_aa: ASSYFGYEQY
j_call: TRBJ2-2; clone_size: -; cdr3_length: 15; v_call: TRBV13; cdr3_aa: ASSLGHSGSATGELF
j_call: TRBJ2-3; clone_size: few; cdr3_length: 13; v_call: TRBV5-4; cdr3_aa: ASSLGTVSTDTQY
j_call: TRBJ2-2; clone_size: -; cdr3_length: 12; v_call: TRBV5-1; cdr3_aa: ASAIGPTGGELF
j_call: TRBJ2-7; clone_size: -; cdr3_length: 11; v_call: TRBV5-1; cdr3_aa: ASSPGAGYEQY
j_call: -; clone_size: -; cdr3_length: 13; v_call: TRBV6-1; cdr3_aa: ASSEVSGAAYEQY
j_call: TRBJ2-3; clone_size: few; cdr3_length: 12; v_call: TRBV28; cdr3_aa: ASSWGPTTDTQY
j_call: TRBJ2-5; clone_size: -; cdr3_length: 11; v_call: TRBV15; cdr3_aa: ATSRGQGREQY
j_call: TRBJ2-1; clone_size: -; cdr3_length: 9; v_call: TRBV7-9; cdr3_aa: ASSFGPEQF
j_call: TRBJ1-4; clone_size: -; cdr3_length: 13; v_call: TRBV6-5; cdr3_aa: ASSRYRGREEKLF
j_call: TRBJ2-7; clone_size: -; cdr3_length: 12; v_call: TRBV29-1; cdr3_aa: SVTAGASSYEQY
j_call: TRBJ1-5; clone_size: few; cdr3_length: 13; v_call: TRBV5-1; cdr3_aa: ASSFGTGLNQPQH
j_call: TRBJ2-7; clone_size: many; cdr3_length: 13; v_call: TRBV28; cdr3_aa: ASSPRGGIGWEQY
j_call: TRBJ1-1; clone_size: -; cdr3_length: 11; v_call: TRBV29-1; cdr3_aa: SVEGGAGTEAF
j_call: TRBJ2-3; clone_size: -; cdr3_length: 14; v_call: TRBV20-1; cdr3_aa: SASPRAGIGTDTQY
j_call: TRBJ2-2; clone_size: -; cdr3_length: 14; v_call: TRBV12-3/TRBV12-4; cdr3_aa: ASSPQLAGEAGELF
j_call: TRBJ1-5; clone_size: -; cdr3_length: 11; v_call: TRBV14; cdr3_aa: ASSQGTYQPQH
j_call: TRBJ2-1; clone_size: -; cdr3_length: 16; v_call: TRBV5-1; cdr3_aa: ASSLASLTSGGYNEQF
j_call: TRBJ2-3; clone_size: -; cdr3_length: 13; v_call: TRBV5-1; cdr3_aa: ASSMKGQGRDTQY